The present T cell receptor beta chain was sequenced within a study of human T cells and chemical hapten exposure. Study context: Patients were mainly female, each with alopecia areata, totalis or universalis. Study observations and caveats: Compared to controls, expanded TCRs made significantly more large clusters of similar CDR3s.

Deletions cut 5 bases from V and 9 bases from J, with 23 bases between. Germline V CDR1 and CDR2: MGHDK, SYGVNS. The CDR3 has 16 residues. TCRdb redid the calling of the RACE reads with MiXCR, one entry per CDR3 protein. The sample has around 92,000 distinct CDR3 sequences; roughly 10% are singletons. In its sample, this clonotype was seen many times. Its cognate antigen is unknown. Time point here: pre-sensitization, week 0. Treatment meaning: therapeutic diphenylcyclopropenone sensitization with weekly scalp DPC. Each patch-test visit's blood sample preceded patch application. The chain joins TRBV25-1 to TRBJ2-1; D ambiguous. This TCR derives from a woman in her sixties or seventies with alopecia areata. Some clones in this sample may be carry-over from other donors' samples. This sample comprised whole blood, obtained in connection with sensitization to the hapten diphenylcyclopropenone (DPC). CDR3 amino acids: CASSPPVGLLRGEQFF. CDR3 nucleotide sequence: TGTGCCAGCAGTCCACCGGTAGGCCTCCTCCGCGGTGAGCAGTTCTTC.